Presented here are 26 T cell receptor beta chains from one specimen sequenced in a study of cytomegalovirus exposure and HLA in healthy donors. This PCR relied on a set of 60 Vbeta primers and 13 Jbeta primers. Assay used: immunoSEQ multiplex PCR; TCRdb lists only in-frame clones, some missing. In the table there are about 130,000 clones, over 60% of which are singletons. Sequences were obtained from PBMCs. The origin of the receptors is a female donor in good health and CMV-seronegative.

A few counts support this clone. The chain uses TRBV11-2 and TRBJ1-4; 8 bases map to TRBD1. CDR1 is SGHAT, CDR2 FQNNGV, per germline. This CDR3 spans 16 amino acids. V lost 5 bases, J lost 4 bases, and 9 bases stayed unmatched. For the CDR3, the DNA is TGTGCCAGCAGCGCATTCAGGGGGCGCAGTAATGAAAAACTGTTTTTT. This codes for CASSAFRGRSNEKLFF.

This rearrangement joins TRBV5-1 to TRBJ2-7; TRBD2 agrees at 10 bases. The germline CDR1 and CDR2 sequences are SGHRS and YFSETQ. The CDR3 extends over 15 amino acids. V was pared by 2 bases and J by 2 bases, with 4 bases of the junction left unmatched. The CDR3 sequence is CASSLLAGSTYEQYF. The CDR3 region has the DNA TGCGCCAGCAGCTTACTAGCGGGAAGCACCTACGAGCAGTACTTC.

Regarding this clone: The junction differs from germline at one of its ends, possibly a read error. This rearrangement joins TRBV10-1 to TRBJ2-4, with 11 bases matching TRBD2. CDR1 and CDR2 (germline): WNHNN, SYGVQD (reference sequence). The CDR3 sequence is 14 residues long. CDR3: CASSPSGGTNSQYF. The CDR3 DNA is TGCGCCAGCAGCCCTAGCGGGGGGACAAACAGTCAGTACTTC.

V usage is TRBV14 and J usage is TRBJ2-2; 9 nucleotides agree with TRBD1. This CDR3 is built from 15 residues. J was trimmed by 7 bases and V by 5 bases; bases with no gene match: 8. Germline CDR1 SGHDN, CDR2 FVKESK. As DNA, the CDR3 is TGTGCCAGCAGCTCCTACAGGGGGCTCGGCGGGGAGCTGTTTTTT. Translated: CASSSYRGLGGELFF.

The chain has TRBV7-9 and TRBJ2-7; 11 bases agree with TRBD2. Trimming removed 5 bases from V and 5 bases from J; junction bases left unmatched: 11. The CDR3 sequence is 16 residues long. Germline lookup yields CDR1 SEHNR and CDR2 FQNEAQ (reference sequence). DNA of the CDR3: TGTGCCAGCAGCGGACCACTAGCGGGAGTTCCACACGAGCAGTACTTC. It encodes CASSGPLAGVPHEQYF.

This chain connects TRBV4-1 to TRBJ1-3; 7 bases agree with TRBD1. Germline assignment: CDR1 MGHRA and CDR2 YSYEKL. This CDR3 contains 15 residues. Germline trimming cut 3 bases from V and 4 bases from J; bases unmatched to any gene: 6. The CDR3 region is CASSHPTGEGNTIYF. Here the CDR3 DNA reads TGCGCCAGCAGCCACCCTACAGGGGAAGGAAACACCATATATTTT.

The table lists this clone with a few counts. Other nucleotide sequences in the sample specify the same CDR3. The genes are TRBV18 and TRBJ2-2; D is uncertain. Germline V gene sequence: CDR1 KGHSH, CDR2 LQKENI. Trimming left V 3 bases short and J 4 bases short, with 6 bases between. The CDR3 contains 13 residues. The DNA of the CDR3 is TGTGCCAGCTCACCTCCGTCCACCGGGGAGCTGTTTTTT. Encoded protein: CASSPPSTGELFF.

This clone was counted a single time. The rearrangement joins TRBV5-8 to TRBJ2-5; a possible D gene is TRBD1 (5 bases). CDR1 SGHTS and CDR2 YDEGEE come from the germline V gene. V lost 4 bases and J 4 bases, leaving 23 bases between the germline ends. CDR3 size: 17 residues. CDR3 in amino acids: CASSPPARGDGAETQYF. The CDR3 DNA reads TGTGCCAGCAGCCCGCCCGCCCGTGGGGATGGGGCAGAGACCCAGTACTTC.

There are a few counts of this clone. The chain couples TRBV30 to TRBJ1-2; D possibly corresponds to TRBD1 (5 bases). V was cut by 3 bases and J by 4 bases, with 15 bases left in between. CDR1 and CDR2 from the germline V gene are GTSNPN and SVGIG (reference sequence). This CDR3 has 14 amino acids. The CDR3 reads CAWSLTALLYGYTF. In DNA, the CDR3 is TGTGCCTGGAGCTTGACAGCCCTCCTCTATGGCTACACCTTC.

The rearrangement links TRBV4-1 to TRBJ1-1; no definite D call. The length of the CDR3 is 15 residues. Germline V gene sequence: CDR1 MGHRA, CDR2 YSYEKL. The V end was cut by 2 bases, the J end by 4 bases, with 14 bases between. The CDR3 reads CASSQMPLSTTEAFF. CDR3 coding DNA: TGCGCCAGCAGCCAAATGCCGTTGAGTACCACTGAAGCTTTCTTT.

The chain employs TRBV2 and TRBJ2-5, with D possibly being TRBD2 (5 bases). The germline V gene encodes CDR1 SNHLY and CDR2 FYNNEI. The CDR3 spans 14 residues. Trimming cost V 6 bases and J 5 bases, with 16 bases left between them. The CDR3 sequence: CASRGAGGWETQYF. Written as DNA, the CDR3 is TGTGCCAGCAGGGGCGCGGGCGGGTGGGAGACCCAGTACTTC.

The rearrangement links TRBV19 to TRBJ2-2; D gene unclear. The V gene's germline CDR1 is LNHDA and CDR2 SQIVND (reference sequence). Trimming took 3 bases from V and 4 from J, leaving 6 bases between them. The CDR3 covers 13 residues. As DNA, the CDR3 is TGTGCCAGTAGTATGCGCGGCACCGGGGAGCTGTTTTTT. Its translation: CASSMRGTGELFF.

This clone was found a few times. Other DNA sequences in the sample encode the same CDR3. The chain recombines TRBV2 with TRBJ1-3; D possibly corresponds to TRBD1 (6 bases). The CDR3 consists of 14 residues. Trimming took 2 bases from V and 1 from J, leaving 6 bases between them. Germline lookup yields CDR1 SNHLY and CDR2 FYNNEI. The CDR3 DNA is TGTGCCAGCAGTGAAAGGGGGTCTGGAAACACCATATATTTT. Its translation is CASSERGSGNTIYF.

The chain is built from TRBV18 and TRBJ2-5, with 12 bases matching TRBD2. Germline CDR1 KGHSH, CDR2 LQKENI. This CDR3 spans 15 amino acids. V shed 6 bases, J shed 5 bases, and the junction held 7 bases outside the gene matches. Here the CDR3 DNA reads TGTGCCAGCTCCCGGACTAGCGGGGTTGGGGAGACCCAGTACTTC. Translating it yields CASSRTSGVGETQYF.

This chain joins TRBV13 and TRBJ1-2, with D perhaps TRBD1 (6 bases). Germline-derived CDR1 and CDR2 are PRHDT and FYEKMQ (reference sequence). CDR3 size: 14 residues. V dropped 4 bases and J dropped 1 base, with 10 bases sitting between them. The CDR3: CASSSRTVNYGYTF. The CDR3 DNA reads as TGTGCCAGCAGCTCCCGGACAGTTAACTATGGCTACACCTTC.

V and J are TRBV11-2 and TRBJ1-2; possible D gene TRBD1, 6 bases. Germline V CDR1 and CDR2: SGHAT, FQNNGV. The CDR3 totals 14 residues. V dropped 0 bases and J dropped 4 bases, with 9 bases sitting between them. The CDR3 loop is CASSLDYRAYGYTF. CDR3 sequence (DNA): TGTGCCAGCAGCTTAGATTACAGGGCCTATGGCTACACCTTC.

The chain uses TRBV19 and TRBJ1-5, with D maybe TRBD1 (5 bases). This CDR3 has 14 amino acids. The germline V gene encodes CDR1 LNHDA and CDR2 SQIVND (reference sequence). Trimming left V 7 bases short and J 0 bases short, with 10 bases between. The CDR3 loop is CASKDSYSNQPQHF. The CDR3 DNA reads TGTGCCAGTAAAGACAGTTATAGCAATCAGCCCCAGCATTTT.

The gene calls are TRBV21-1 and TRBJ2-7; TRBD1, as called in the table, went unchecked against the DNA. TRBV21-1 is marked as a pseudogene. This CDR3 is built from 15 residues. CDR3 region: CASSKGPGSSYEQYF. DNA of the CDR3: TGTGCCAGCAGCAAGGGGCCCGGGTCCTCCTACGAGCAGTACTTC.

This rearrangement joins TRBV7-9 to TRBJ1-6; 8 bases map to TRBD1. Trimming took 0 bases from V and 8 from J; bases not matched to a gene: 3. Germline V CDR1 and CDR2: SEHNR, FQNEAQ (reference sequence). This CDR3 is built from 15 residues. CDR3 sequence reads: CASSLAGQADSPLHF. DNA for the CDR3: TGTGCCAGCAGCTTAGCGGGACAGGCCGATTCACCCCTCCACTTT. The full variable domain, rest sourced from reference TRBV7-9 and TRBJ1-6, is DTGVSQNPRHKITKRGQNVTFRCDPISEHNRLYWYRQTLGQGPEFLTYFQNEAQLEKSRLLSDRFSAERPKGSFSTLEIQRTEQGDSAMYLCASSLAGQADSPLHFGNGTRLTVT.

The V gene is TRBV27, the J gene TRBJ2-2; 7 bases are shared with TRBD2. The CDR3 consists of 15 residues. Germline CDR1 and CDR2: MNHEY and SMNVEV (reference sequence). The ends lost 10 bases at V and 3 bases at J; junction bases unmatched: 11. CDR3 amino acids: CATSRGGFDTGELFF. CDR3 DNA sequence: TGTGCCACCTCCCGCGGGGGATTTGACACCGGGGAGCTGTTTTTT.

In this sample, this clone turned up once. The genes are TRBV5-1 and TRBJ2-1; TRBD1 matches 9 bases. Per the germline V gene, CDR1 is SGHRS and CDR2 is YFSETQ. The CDR3 contains 15 residues. Losses at the gene ends were 4 bases for V and 3 bases for J; bases not matched to a gene: 5. The DNA of the CDR3 is TGCGCCAGCAGCGAAGGACAGGGGAACTACAATGAGCAGTTCTTC. Protein sequence: CASSEGQGNYNEQFF.

The rearrangement links TRBV19 to TRBJ1-6; D possibly corresponds to TRBD1 (6 bases). This CDR3 is 17 amino acids long. Germline V gene sequence: CDR1 LNHDA, CDR2 SQIVND (reference sequence). V lost 3 bases and J lost 2, with 14 bases in between. As DNA, the CDR3 is TGTGCCAGTAGTATGGTACAGGGAACCACCTATAATTCACCCCTCCACTTT. It yields the protein CASSMVQGTTYNSPLHF.

CDR3 in amino acids: CASSWGQASMNTEAFF. The CDR3 coding sequence is TGCGCCAGCAGCTGGGGACAGGCTAGCATGAACACTGAAGCTTTCTTT. The rearrangement uses TRBV5-1 and TRBJ1-1, with TRBD1 matching 8 bases. With V trimmed by 3 bases and J by 0 bases, 7 bases remained unmatched. CDR3 length: 16 residues. Germline CDR1 and CDR2: SGHRS and YFSETQ.

The chain is built from TRBV7-3 and TRBJ1-6; no definite D call. This CDR3 region has 13 residues. Trimming removed 4 bases from V and 7 bases from J, with 8 bases in between. CDR1 and CDR2 (germline): SGHTA, FQGTGA. CDR3 sequence (DNA): TGTGCCAGCAGCTCCGACTGGAATTCACCCCTCCACTTT. This encodes CASSSDWNSPLHF.

V usage is TRBV4-2 and J usage is TRBJ2-7; 9 bases agree with TRBD1. Germline V gives CDR1 LGHNA, CDR2 YNFKEQ. V lost 0 bases and J lost 0; bases outside the gene matches: 6. This CDR3 contains 17 residues. This chain's CDR3 is CASSQDLGTGRSYEQYF. In DNA, the CDR3 is TGTGCCAGCAGCCAAGATCTGGGGACAGGGCGCTCCTACGAGCAGTACTTC.

The chain uses TRBV28 and TRBJ1-1; 7 nucleotides agree with TRBD1. V shed 6 bases, J shed 4 bases, and the junction held 8 bases outside the gene matches. Per germline, CDR1 MDHEN and CDR2 SYDVKM. There are 14 residues in the CDR3. Here the CDR3 DNA reads TGTGCCAGCAGCCGGAGACAGGGCGGCACTGAAGCTTTCTTT. This sequence encodes CASSRRQGGTEAFF.